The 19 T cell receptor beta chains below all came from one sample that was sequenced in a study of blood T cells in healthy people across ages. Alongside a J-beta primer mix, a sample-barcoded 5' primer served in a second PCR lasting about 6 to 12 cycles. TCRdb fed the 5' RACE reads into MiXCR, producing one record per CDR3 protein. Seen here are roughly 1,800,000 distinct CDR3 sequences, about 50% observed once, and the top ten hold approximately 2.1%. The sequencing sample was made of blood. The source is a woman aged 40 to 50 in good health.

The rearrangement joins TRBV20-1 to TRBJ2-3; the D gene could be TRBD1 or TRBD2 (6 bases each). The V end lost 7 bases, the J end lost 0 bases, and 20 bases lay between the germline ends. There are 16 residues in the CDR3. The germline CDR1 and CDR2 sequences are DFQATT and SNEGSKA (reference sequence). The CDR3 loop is CSVAIPAGGSTDTQYF. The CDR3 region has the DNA TGCAGTGTGGCTATCCCAGCCGGGGGCAGCACAGATACGCAGTATTTT.

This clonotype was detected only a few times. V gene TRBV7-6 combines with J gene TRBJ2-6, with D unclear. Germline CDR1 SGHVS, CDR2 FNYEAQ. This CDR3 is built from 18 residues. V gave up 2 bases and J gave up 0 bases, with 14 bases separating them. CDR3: CASSLSETPGSGANVLTF. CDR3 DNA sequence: TGTGCCAGCAGCTTATCGGAGACACCTGGCTCTGGGGCCAACGTCCTGACTTTC.

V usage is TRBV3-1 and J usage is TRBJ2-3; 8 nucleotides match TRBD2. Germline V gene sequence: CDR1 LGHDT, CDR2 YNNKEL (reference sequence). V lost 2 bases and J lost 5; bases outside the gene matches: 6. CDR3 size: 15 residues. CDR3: CASSQTGGPGDTQYF. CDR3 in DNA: TGTGCCAGCAGCCAAACGGGGGGGCCCGGAGATACGCAGTATTTT.

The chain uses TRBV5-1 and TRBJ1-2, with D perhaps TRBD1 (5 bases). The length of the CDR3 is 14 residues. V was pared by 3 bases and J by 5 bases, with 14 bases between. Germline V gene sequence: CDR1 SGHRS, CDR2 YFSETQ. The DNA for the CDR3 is TGCGCCAGCAGCTCGAGGGCCAGGGAGTATGGCTACACCTTC. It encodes CASSSRAREYGYTF.

In nucleotides, the CDR3 is TGCAGTGCTAGATCATATCTAGCGGGGGGCCATGAGCAGTACTTC. It specifies CSARSYLAGGHEQYF. The chain uses TRBV20-1 and TRBJ2-5; the match to TRBD2 covers 11 bases. The trim removed 2 bases at V and 11 bases at J, leaving 13 bases unmatched. Germline V CDR1 and CDR2: DFQATT, SNEGSKA (reference sequence). CDR3 length equals 15 residues.

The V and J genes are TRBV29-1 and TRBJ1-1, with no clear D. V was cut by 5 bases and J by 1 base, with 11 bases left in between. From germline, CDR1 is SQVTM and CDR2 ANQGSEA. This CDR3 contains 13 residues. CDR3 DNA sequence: TGCAGCGTTAAGACAAAACCGAACACTGAAGCTTTCTTT. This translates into CSVKTKPNTEAFF.

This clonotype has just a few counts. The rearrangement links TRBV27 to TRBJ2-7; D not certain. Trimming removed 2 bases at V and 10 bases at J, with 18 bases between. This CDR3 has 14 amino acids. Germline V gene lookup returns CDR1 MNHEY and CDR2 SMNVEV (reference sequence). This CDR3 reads CASSLMVGPLDQYF. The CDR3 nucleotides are TGTGCCAGCAGTTTAATGGTAGGGCCTCTGGACCAGTACTTC.

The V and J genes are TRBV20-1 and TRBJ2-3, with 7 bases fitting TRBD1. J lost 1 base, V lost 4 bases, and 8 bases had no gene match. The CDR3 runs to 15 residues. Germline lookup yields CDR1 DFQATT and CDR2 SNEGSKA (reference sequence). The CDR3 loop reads CSATPYRGRTDTQYF. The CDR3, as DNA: TGCAGTGCTACTCCCTACAGGGGACGCACAGATACGCAGTATTTT.

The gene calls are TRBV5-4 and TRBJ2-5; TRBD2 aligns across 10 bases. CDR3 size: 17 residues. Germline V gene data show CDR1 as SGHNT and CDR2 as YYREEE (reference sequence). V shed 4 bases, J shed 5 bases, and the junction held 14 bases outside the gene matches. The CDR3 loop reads CASSSSGGPLTRETQYF. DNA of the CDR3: TGTGCCAGCAGCAGTAGCGGGGGGCCCTTAACTAGGGAGACCCAGTACTTC.

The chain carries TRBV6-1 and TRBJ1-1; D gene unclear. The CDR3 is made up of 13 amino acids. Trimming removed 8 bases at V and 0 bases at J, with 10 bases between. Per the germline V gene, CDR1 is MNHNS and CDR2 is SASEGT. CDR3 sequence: CASRWTVNTEAFF. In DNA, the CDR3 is TGTGCCAGCCGATGGACGGTGAACACTGAAGCTTTCTTT.

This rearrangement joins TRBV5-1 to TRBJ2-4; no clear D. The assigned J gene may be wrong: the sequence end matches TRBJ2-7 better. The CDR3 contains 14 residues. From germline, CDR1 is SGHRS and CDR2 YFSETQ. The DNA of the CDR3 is TGCGCCAGCAGCGTGGCACCGCCGGCCTACGAGCAGTACTTC. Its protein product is CASSVAPPAYEQYF.

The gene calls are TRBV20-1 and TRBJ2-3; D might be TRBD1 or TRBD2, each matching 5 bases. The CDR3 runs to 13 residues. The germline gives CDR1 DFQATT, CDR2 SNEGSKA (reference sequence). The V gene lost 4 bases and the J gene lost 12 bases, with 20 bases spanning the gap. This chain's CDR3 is CSANIRGPRNQYF. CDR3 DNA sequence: TGCAGTGCTAACATTCGGGGCCCTCGTAATCAGTATTTT.

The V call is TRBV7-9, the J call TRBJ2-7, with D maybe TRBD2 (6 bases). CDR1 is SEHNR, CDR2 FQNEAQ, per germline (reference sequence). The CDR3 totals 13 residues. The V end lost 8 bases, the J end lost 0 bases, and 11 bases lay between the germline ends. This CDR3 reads CASERGSSYEQYF. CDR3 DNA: TGTGCCAGCGAACGGGGGAGCTCCTACGAGCAGTACTTC.

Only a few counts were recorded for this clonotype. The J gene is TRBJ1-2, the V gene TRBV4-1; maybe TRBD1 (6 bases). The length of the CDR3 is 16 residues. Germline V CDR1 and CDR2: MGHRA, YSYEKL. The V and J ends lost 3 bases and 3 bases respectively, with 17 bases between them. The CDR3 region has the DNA TGCGCCAGCAGCCACGTGTTTGCGGGGGGCGACTATGGCTACACCTTC. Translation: CASSHVFAGGDYGYTF.

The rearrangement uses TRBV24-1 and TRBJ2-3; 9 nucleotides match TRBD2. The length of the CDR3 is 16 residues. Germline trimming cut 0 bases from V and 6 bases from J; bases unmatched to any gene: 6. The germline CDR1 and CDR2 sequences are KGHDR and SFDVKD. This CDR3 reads CATSDLQGGGADTQYF. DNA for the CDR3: TGTGCCACCAGTGATTTGCAGGGCGGGGGGGCGGATACGCAGTATTTT.

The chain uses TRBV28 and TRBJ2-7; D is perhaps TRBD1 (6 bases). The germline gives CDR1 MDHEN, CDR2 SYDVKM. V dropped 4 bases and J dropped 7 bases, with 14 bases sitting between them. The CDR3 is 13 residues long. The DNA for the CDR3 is TGTGCCAGCAGTTGGGGGCAGGGTAGGGAGCAGTACTTC. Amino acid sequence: CASSWGQGREQYF.

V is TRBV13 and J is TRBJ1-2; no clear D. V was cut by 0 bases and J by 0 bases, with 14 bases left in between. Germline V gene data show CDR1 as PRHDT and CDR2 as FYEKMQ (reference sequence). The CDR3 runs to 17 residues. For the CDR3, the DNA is TGTGCCAGCAGCTTAGGCCATTCGAGGAGCCCTAACTATGGCTACACCTTC. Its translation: CASSLGHSRSPNYGYTF.

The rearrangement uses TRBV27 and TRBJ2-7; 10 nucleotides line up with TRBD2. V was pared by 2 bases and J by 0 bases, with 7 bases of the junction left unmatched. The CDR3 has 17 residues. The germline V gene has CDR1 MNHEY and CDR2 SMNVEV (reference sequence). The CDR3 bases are TGTGCCAGCAGTTTACGCCCTAGCGGGGGCATCTCCTACGAGCAGTACTTC. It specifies CASSLRPSGGISYEQYF.

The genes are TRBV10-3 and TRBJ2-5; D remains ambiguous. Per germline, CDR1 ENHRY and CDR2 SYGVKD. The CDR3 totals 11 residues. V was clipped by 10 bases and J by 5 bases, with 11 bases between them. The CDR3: CATRVRETQYF. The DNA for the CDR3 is TGTGCCACCCGCGTACGGGAGACCCAGTACTTC.